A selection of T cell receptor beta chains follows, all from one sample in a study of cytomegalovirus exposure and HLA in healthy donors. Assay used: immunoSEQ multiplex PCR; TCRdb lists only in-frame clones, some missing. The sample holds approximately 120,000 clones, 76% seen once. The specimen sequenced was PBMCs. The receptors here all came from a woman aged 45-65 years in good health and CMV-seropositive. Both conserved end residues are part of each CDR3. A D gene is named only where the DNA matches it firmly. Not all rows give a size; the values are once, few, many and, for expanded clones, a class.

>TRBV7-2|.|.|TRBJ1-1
TGTGCCAGCAGCTTCCGTGACAGGCTGAACACTGAAGCTTTCTTT
CASSFRDRLNTEAFF
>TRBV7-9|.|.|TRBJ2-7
TGTGCCAGCAGCTTATTAAGTAGCGACGAGCAGTACTTC
CASSLLSSDEQYF
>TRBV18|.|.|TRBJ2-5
TGTGCCAGCTCACCACCTTTTAGCAGTGCATCGGAGACCCAGTACTTC
CASSPPFSSASETQYF
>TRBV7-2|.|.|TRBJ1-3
TGTGCCAGCAGCTTCACATCCAGGGTTGGAAACACCATATATTTT
CASSFTSRVGNTIYF
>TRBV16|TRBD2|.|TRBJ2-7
TGTGCCAGCAGCCAATCCACTAGCGGGAGCCACGAGCAGTACTTC
CASSQSTSGSHEQYF
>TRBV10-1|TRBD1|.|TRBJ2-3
TGCGCCAGCACCAGATTTCCGGGACAGAACACAGATACGCAGTATTTT
CASTRFPGQNTDTQYF
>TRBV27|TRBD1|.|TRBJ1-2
TGTGCCAGCAGTCCTCAGGGGGCGAGGGGCTACACCTTC
CASSPQGARGYTF
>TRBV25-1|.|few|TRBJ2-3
TGTGCCAGCAGTGAAGGCCGAGTAGCGGATACGCAGTATTTT
CASSEGRVADTQYF
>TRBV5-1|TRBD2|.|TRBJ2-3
TGCGCCAGCAGCAGCGTAGCGGGGACTAGCACAGATACGCAGTATTTT
CASSSVAGTSTDTQYF
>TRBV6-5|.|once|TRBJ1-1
TGTGCCAGCAGTTACTCTACAGGGAGGGAAAGAGCTTTCTTT
CASSYSTGRERAFF
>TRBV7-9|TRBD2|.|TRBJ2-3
TGTGCCAGCAGCGCCACTAGCGGGAGGACAGATACGCAGTATTTT
CASSATSGRTDTQYF
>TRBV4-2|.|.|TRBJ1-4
TGTGCCAGCAGCCAACTGGTACAGGATGAAAAACTGTTTTTT
CASSQLVQDEKLFF
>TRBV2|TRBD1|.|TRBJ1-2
TGTGCCAGCAACAGGGACAGGGGACATGGCTACACCTTC
CASNRDRGHGYTF
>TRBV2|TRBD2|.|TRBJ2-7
TGTGCCAGCTTCAAGGCGGGAGAAGACGAGCAGTACTTC
CASFKAGEDEQYF
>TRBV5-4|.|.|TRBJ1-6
TGTGCCAGCAGCTCACAGGGACGTTCACCCCTCCACTTT
CASSSQGRSPLHF